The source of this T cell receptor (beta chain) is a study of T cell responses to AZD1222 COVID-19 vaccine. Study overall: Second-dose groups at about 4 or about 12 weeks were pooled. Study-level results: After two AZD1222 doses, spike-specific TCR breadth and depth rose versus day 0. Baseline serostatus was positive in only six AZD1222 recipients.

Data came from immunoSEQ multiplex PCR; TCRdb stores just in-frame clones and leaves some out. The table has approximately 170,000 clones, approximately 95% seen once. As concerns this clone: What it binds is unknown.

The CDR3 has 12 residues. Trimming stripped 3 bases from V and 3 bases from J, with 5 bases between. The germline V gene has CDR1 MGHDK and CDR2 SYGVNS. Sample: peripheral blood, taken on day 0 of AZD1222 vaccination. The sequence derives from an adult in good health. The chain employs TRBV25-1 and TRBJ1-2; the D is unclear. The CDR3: CASSESHYGYTF. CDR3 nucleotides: TGTGCCAGCAGTGAGAGCCACTATGGCTACACCTTC.